Given below is one T cell receptor (beta chain) in context. This CDR3 is 13 amino acids long. J gave up 13 bases and V 5 bases, and 12 bases lay outside the gene matches. Germline-derived CDR1 and CDR2 are SNHLY and FYNNEI. The data were taken from a study of blood T cell repertoires in COVID-19. Study-level information: Samples taken during acute and convalescent COVID-19 were collected in the United States, Italy and Spain. The cDNA or gDNA used as material had been derived from T cells, B-cell-depleted T cells, or PBMCs.

Clones were sequenced by immunoSEQ multiplex PCR, and TCRdb holds only the in-frame ones, with some missing. The data show about 370,000 clones, with around 89% seen just once and around 3% held by the top ten. The source material was peripheral blood. This receptor was obtained from a woman aged 25 to 45 with COVID-19, enrolled during active disease. The chain has TRBV2 and TRBJ1-1, with 8 bases lining up with TRBD1. The DNA for the CDR3 is TGTGCCAGCAGTACAGTCGTACAGGGGGTGGGTTTCTTT. Amino acid sequence: CASSTVVQGVGFF.